Below, 17 T cell receptor beta chains from the same sample are listed, as sequenced in a study of OX40 agonist ivuxolimab in advanced cancers. Library creation used the immunoSEQ multiplex PCR assay. The table comes from immuneACCESS by way of TCRdb, which keeps in-frame sequences with V and J called. Part of the clones is missing from these tables; in studies checked, under half for an unresolved V gene and the rest for unknown reasons. The sample includes approximately 76,000 clones, with 94% observed a single time. The top ten constitute approximately 11% of the sample. Sequences were derived from CD4+ or CD8+ T cells sorted from blood, sampled in a trial of the OX40 agonist ivuxolimab. These TCRs come from an adult with an advanced solid tumor such as melanoma, head and neck, liver or kidney cancer.

The rearrangement uses TRBV19 and TRBJ2-1, with a tentative D call TRBD1 (6 bases). Trimming stripped 5 bases from V and 6 bases from J, with 11 bases between. From germline, CDR1 is LNHDA and CDR2 SQIVND (reference sequence). This CDR3 contains 13 residues. The CDR3 DNA reads as TGTGCCAGTAGTCCGACAGGTTTCAATGAGCAGTTCTTC. Translating it yields CASSPTGFNEQFF.

The rearrangement links TRBV7-8 to TRBJ2-4; a weak D match, TRBD1 (5 bases). Germline values: CDR1 SGHVS, CDR2 FQNEAQ. The CDR3 runs to 16 residues. V dropped 1 base and J dropped 0 bases, with 10 bases sitting between them. The CDR3 loop reads CASSLGRTLAKNIQYF. CDR3 nucleotides: TGTGCCAGCAGCTTAGGACGGACACTAGCCAAAAACATTCAGTACTTC.

This chain connects TRBV5-6 to TRBJ2-2; D gene ambiguous. Trimming cost V 4 bases and J 2 bases, with 6 bases left between them. The germline V gene encodes CDR1 SGHDT and CDR2 YYEEEE. This CDR3 has 13 residues. This CDR3 reads CASSPVNTGELFF. CDR3 nucleotides: TGTGCCAGCAGCCCAGTAAACACCGGGGAGCTGTTTTTT.

The chain has TRBV6-5 and TRBJ1-1; D is perhaps TRBD1 (5 bases). The CDR3 is 13 amino acids. Looked up from germline, CDR1 is MNHEY and CDR2 is SVGAGI. V lost 7 bases and J 7 bases, leaving 16 bases between the germline ends. As DNA, the CDR3 is TGTGCCAGCACCCTAGGGGCAGCGAGTGAAGCTTTCTTT. Translation gives CASTLGAASEAFF.

The J gene is TRBJ2-7, the V gene TRBV27, with D possibly being TRBD1 (5 bases). Germline V lookup: CDR1 MNHEY, CDR2 SMNVEV (reference sequence). CDR3 length equals 16 residues. Trimming left V 4 bases short and J 1 base short, with 17 bases between. CDR3 protein: CASSSRVGVGSYEQYF. The CDR3, as DNA: TGTGCCAGCAGTTCTAGAGTAGGGGTAGGGTCCTACGAGCAGTACTTC.

This clone was picked up one time. The V call is TRBV21-1, the J call TRBJ2-5; the D segment call TRBD2 is taken from the table without a DNA check. TRBV21-1 is listed as a pseudogene. The CDR3 contains 20 residues. This CDR3 reads CASSKMQHVTPGLPPGTQYF. As DNA, the CDR3 is TGTGCCAGCAGCAAAATGCAGCACGTTACCCCGGGACTCCCCCCAGGGACCCAGTACTTC.

The rearrangement uses TRBV15 and TRBJ2-1; 7 positions match TRBD2. Per the germline V gene, CDR1 is LNHNV and CDR2 is YYDKDF (reference sequence). V shed 0 bases and J 5 bases; nucleotides not matched to a gene: 7. The length of the CDR3 is 16 residues. This CDR3 reads CATSRDGAGVNNEQFF. CDR3 nucleotide sequence: TGTGCCACCAGCAGAGATGGCGCGGGGGTTAACAATGAGCAGTTCTTC.

The V gene is TRBV2, the J gene TRBJ2-5, with D possibly TRBD1 on 6 matching bases. CDR3 length equals 14 residues. Looked up from germline, CDR1 is SNHLY and CDR2 is FYNNEI. The V and J ends lost 1 base and 6 bases respectively, with 12 bases between them. CDR3 loop: CASSEGWGRQTQYF. CDR3 sequence (DNA): TGTGCCAGCAGTGAAGGGTGGGGGCGGCAGACCCAGTACTTC.

CDR3 nucleotides: TGTGCCAGCAGCGCGGGACAGGATCGCACCGGGGAGCTGTTTTTT. Its protein is CASSAGQDRTGELFF. The gene calls are TRBV9 and TRBJ2-2; 8 bases align to TRBD1. The V and J ends lost 3 bases and 4 bases, in that order; junction bases with no gene match: 5. CDR1 is SGDLS and CDR2 is YYNGEE in the germline V gene. This CDR3 comprises 15 residues.

V gene TRBV28 combines with J gene TRBJ1-1; 7 bases match TRBD1. Unmatched junction bases numbered 12, after V lost 6 bases and J lost 5 bases. The CDR3 spans 15 residues. In germline, CDR1 is MDHEN, CDR2 SYDVKM. CDR3 coding DNA: TGTGCCAGCAGGCCGACAGGGCTGGCAAGTACTGAAGCTTTCTTT. This translates into CASRPTGLASTEAFF.

The V call is TRBV7-9, the J call TRBJ2-7; D is possibly TRBD2 (6 bases). There are 16 residues in the CDR3. V was shortened by 2 bases and J by 3 bases, with 17 bases between the two germline ends. Germline CDR1 and CDR2: SEHNR and FQNEAQ (reference sequence). CDR3 in amino acids: CASSLNPGTPLYEQYF. The CDR3 nucleotides read TGTGCCAGCAGCTTAAACCCCGGGACTCCGCTCTACGAGCAGTACTTC.

The genes are TRBV6-5 and TRBJ2-1, with 10 bases identical to TRBD2. The CDR3 runs 16 residues. Germline assignment: CDR1 MNHEY and CDR2 SVGAGI. The V and J ends lost 0 bases and 7 bases, in that order; junction bases with no gene match: 6. The chain's CDR3 is CASSYSRPSGSNEQFF. CDR3 in DNA: TGTGCCAGCAGTTACTCGAGGCCTAGCGGGAGTAATGAGCAGTTCTTC.

The CDR3 DNA reads as TGTGCCAGCTCACCTCTCCTTGGCACGCAGGGTGGAGAGACCCAGTACTTC. This encodes CASSPLLGTQGGETQYF. This sequence joins TRBV18 and TRBJ2-5; TRBD1 is a possible D gene (5 bases). V was shortened by 3 bases and J by 4 bases, with 21 bases between the two germline ends. The CDR3 sequence is 17 residues long. CDR1 is KGHSH, CDR2 LQKENI, per germline.

The chain is built from TRBV13 and TRBJ2-1; 7 bases match TRBD1. The CDR3 loop spans 13 amino acids. V trimming: 5 bases; J trimming: 4 bases; junction bases outside the gene matches: 2. Per germline, CDR1 PRHDT and CDR2 FYEKMQ (reference sequence). CDR3 loop: CASSQGQYNEQFF. Here the CDR3 DNA reads TGTGCCAGCAGCCAGGGACAGTACAATGAGCAGTTCTTC.

The chain has TRBV11-2 and TRBJ1-2; TRBD1 matches 8 bases. Trimming took 7 bases from V and 8 from J; bases not matched to a gene: 6. The CDR3 consists of 12 residues. The germline V gene has CDR1 SGHAT and CDR2 FQNNGV. In DNA form, the CDR3 reads TGTGCCAGCACCTGGACAGGGAACGGCTACACCTTC. This translates into CASTWTGNGYTF.

The chain recombines TRBV27 with TRBJ2-7; D is unresolved. The CDR3 consists of 13 residues. From germline, CDR1 is MNHEY and CDR2 SMNVEV (reference sequence). Trimming removed 5 bases at V and 2 bases at J, with 10 bases between. CDR3 in DNA: TGTGCCAGCAGTCCCTCTACGACCTACGAGCAGTACTTC. Its translation is CASSPSTTYEQYF.

A single count supports this clone. The rearrangement joins TRBV19 to TRBJ2-2, with D unclear. Germline V gene lookup returns CDR1 LNHDA and CDR2 SQIVND (reference sequence). Trimming pared 0 bases from V and 6 bases from J, leaving 5 bases between. CDR3 length: 13 amino acids. The CDR3 nucleotides read TGTGCCAGTAGTATAGAGAGTCCCGGGGAGCTGTTTTTT. Protein sequence: CASSIESPGELFF.